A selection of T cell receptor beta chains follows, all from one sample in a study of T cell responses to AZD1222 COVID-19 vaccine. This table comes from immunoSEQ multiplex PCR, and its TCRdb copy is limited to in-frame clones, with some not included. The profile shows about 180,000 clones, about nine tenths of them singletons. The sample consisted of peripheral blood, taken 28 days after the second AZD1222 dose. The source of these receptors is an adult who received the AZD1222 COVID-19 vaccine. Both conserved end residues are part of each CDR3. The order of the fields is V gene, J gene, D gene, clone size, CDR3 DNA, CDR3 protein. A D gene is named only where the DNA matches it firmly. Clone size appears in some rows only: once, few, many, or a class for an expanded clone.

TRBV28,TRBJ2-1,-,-,TGTGCCAGCAGCTCCGGCGGACTTTCCTACAATGAGCAGTTCTTC,CASSSGGLSYNEQFF
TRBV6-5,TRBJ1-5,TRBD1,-,TGTGCCAGCAGCAGGGGACAGGGGAGCAATCAGCCCCAGCATTTT,CASSRGQGSNQPQHF
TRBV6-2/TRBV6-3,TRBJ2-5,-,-,TGTGCCAGCAGCCCCAGGGGGGGACAAGAGACCCAGTACTTC,CASSPRGGQETQYF
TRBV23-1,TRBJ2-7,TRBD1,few,TGCGCCAGCAGTCACTTAAGGGGGCGAGCTTTTTGTTACGAGCAGTACTTC,CASSHLRGRAFCYEQYF
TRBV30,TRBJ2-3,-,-,TGTGCCTGGAGCTTAGGGGATACGCAGTATTTT,CAWSLGDTQYF
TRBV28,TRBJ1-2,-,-,TGTGCCAGCACCTTGGGACGAGGCTACACCTTC,CASTLGRGYTF
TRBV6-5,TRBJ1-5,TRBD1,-,TGTGCCAGCAGTTACTCAGGGACAGGGCGTCAGCCCCAGCATTTT,CASSYSGTGRQPQHF
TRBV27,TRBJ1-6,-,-,TGTGCCAGCAGTTTCAACAAGGATTCACCCCTCCACTTT,CASSFNKDSPLHF
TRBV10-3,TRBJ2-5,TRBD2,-,TGTGCCATCATGGCTAGCGGGGGGGACGAGACCCAGTACTTC,CAIMASGGDETQYF
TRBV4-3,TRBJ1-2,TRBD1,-,TGCGCCAGCAGCCAAGTGCAGGGACAGAACTATGGCTACACCTTC,CASSQVQGQNYGYTF
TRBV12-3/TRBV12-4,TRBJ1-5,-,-,TGTGCCAGCAGCGTTAATAGCAATCAGCCCCAGCATTTT,CASSVNSNQPQHF
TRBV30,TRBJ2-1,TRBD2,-,TGTGCCGGGTGCTTAGCGGGAGGGCTCCTCTCCTACAATGAGCAGTTCTTC,CAGCLAGGLLSYNEQFF
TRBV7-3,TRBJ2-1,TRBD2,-,TGTGCCAGCAGCTTTAGCGGGGGGGCTTACAATGAGCAGTTCTTC,CASSFSGGAYNEQFF
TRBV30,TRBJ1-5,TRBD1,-,TGTGCCTGGAGTGTATCGCGGGGACAGGGGGGCAATCAGCCCCAGCATTTT,CAWSVSRGQGGNQPQHF
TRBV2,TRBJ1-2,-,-,TGTGCCAGCACCCAAACAGTTCTCAGAGCCCAATCTAACTATGGCTACACCTTC,CASTQTVLRAQSNYGYTF
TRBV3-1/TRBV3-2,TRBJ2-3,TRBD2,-,TGTGCCAGCAGCCAGGGACTAGCGTCCACAGATACGCAGTATTTT,CASSQGLASTDTQYF
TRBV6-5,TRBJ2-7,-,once,TGTGCCAGCAGTCCCCTCCAGGATAACGAGCAGTACTTC,CASSPLQDNEQYF
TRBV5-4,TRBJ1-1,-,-,TGTGCCAGCAGCTTGGGGGGTACGTGGGGAACTGAAGCTTTCTTT,CASSLGGTWGTEAFF
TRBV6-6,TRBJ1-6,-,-,TGTGCCAGCAGTACCGACAATACAGGGAGAGGATCACCCCTCCACTTT,CASSTDNTGRGSPLHF
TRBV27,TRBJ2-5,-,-,TGTGCCAGCAGTTTAGTCGGAGGGGGTCAAGAGACCCAGTACTTC,CASSLVGGGQETQYF
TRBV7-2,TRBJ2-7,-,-,TGTGCCAGCAGCTTAGGGCGCTACGAGCAGTACTTC,CASSLGRYEQYF
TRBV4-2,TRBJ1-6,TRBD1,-,TGTGCCAGCAGCCAAGAGACTCTGGGACAGGGGGGAAGTTCACCCCTCCACTTT,CASSQETLGQGGSSPLHF